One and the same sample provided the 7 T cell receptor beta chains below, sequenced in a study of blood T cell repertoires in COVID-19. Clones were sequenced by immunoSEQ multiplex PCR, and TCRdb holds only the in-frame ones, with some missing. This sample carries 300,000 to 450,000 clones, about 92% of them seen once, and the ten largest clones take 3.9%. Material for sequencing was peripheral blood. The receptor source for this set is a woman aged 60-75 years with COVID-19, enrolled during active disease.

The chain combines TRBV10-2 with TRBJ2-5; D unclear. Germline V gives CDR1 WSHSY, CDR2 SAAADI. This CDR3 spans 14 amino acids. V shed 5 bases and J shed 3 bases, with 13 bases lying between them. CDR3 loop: CASSKISAEETQYF. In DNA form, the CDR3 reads TGCGCCAGCAGTAAGATAAGCGCGGAAGAGACCCAGTACTTC.

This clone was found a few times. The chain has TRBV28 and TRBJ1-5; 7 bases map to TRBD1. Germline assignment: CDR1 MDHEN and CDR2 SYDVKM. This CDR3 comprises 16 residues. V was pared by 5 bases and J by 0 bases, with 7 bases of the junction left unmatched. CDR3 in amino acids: CASSVRQGTSNQPQHF. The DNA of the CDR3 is TGTGCCAGCAGTGTCAGACAGGGTACTAGCAATCAGCCCCAGCATTTT. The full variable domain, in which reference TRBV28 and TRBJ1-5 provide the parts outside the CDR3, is DVKVTQSSRYLVKRTGEKVFLECVQDMDHENMFWYRQDPGLGLRLIYFSYDVKMKEKGDIPEGYSVSREKKERFSLILESASTNQTSMYLCASSVRQGTSNQPQHFGDGTRLSIL.

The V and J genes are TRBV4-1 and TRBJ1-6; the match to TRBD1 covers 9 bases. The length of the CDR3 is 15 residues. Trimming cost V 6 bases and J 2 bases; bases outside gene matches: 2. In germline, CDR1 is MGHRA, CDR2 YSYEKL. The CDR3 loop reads CASRGDRAYNSPLHF. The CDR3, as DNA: TGCGCCAGCAGAGGGGACAGGGCCTATAATTCACCCCTCCACTTT.

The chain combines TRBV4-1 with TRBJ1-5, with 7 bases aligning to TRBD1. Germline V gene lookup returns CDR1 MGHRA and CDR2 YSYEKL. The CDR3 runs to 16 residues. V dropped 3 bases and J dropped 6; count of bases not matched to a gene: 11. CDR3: CASSHRTGALPQPQHF. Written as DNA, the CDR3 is TGCGCCAGCAGCCATAGGACAGGAGCCTTGCCTCAGCCCCAGCATTTT.

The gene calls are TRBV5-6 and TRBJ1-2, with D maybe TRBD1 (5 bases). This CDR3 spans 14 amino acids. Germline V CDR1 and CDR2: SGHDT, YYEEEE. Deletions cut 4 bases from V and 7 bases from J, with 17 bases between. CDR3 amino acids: CASSPGQGLRGYTF. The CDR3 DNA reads TGTGCCAGCAGCCCCGGCCAGGGTCTTCGTGGCTACACCTTC.

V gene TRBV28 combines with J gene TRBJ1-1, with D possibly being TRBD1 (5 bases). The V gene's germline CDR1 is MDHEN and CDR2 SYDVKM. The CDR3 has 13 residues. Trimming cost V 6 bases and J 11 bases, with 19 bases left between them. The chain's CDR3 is CASSYRGSGQAFF. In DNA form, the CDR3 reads TGTGCCAGCAGCTACCGGGGGTCCGGGCAGGCTTTCTTT.

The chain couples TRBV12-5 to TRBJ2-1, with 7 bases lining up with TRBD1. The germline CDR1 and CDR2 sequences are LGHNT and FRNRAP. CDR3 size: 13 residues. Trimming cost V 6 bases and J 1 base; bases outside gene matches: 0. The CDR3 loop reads CASGQGSYNEQFF. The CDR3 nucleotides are TGTGCTAGTGGACAGGGGTCCTACAATGAGCAGTTCTTC.